A single sample gave rise to the 12 T cell receptor beta chains below, sequenced in a study of blood T cell repertoires in COVID-19. Here immunoSEQ multiplex PCR was the method, and the copy in TCRdb shows in-frame clones only, minus some. The sample contains 230,000 or so clones, under 90% of which appear only once. Sequencing was performed on peripheral blood. These receptors were collected from a man aged 25-45 years with active or convalescent COVID-19.

The gene calls are TRBV7-8 and TRBJ1-5; the D gene is possibly TRBD1 (6 bases). Trimming removed 5 bases from V and 2 bases from J, with 10 bases in between. Germline V lookup: CDR1 SGHVS, CDR2 FQNEAQ. The length of the CDR3 is 14 residues. For the CDR3, the DNA is TGTGCCAGCAGCGCCCGGACAGGCAATCAGCCCCAGCATTTT. Amino acid sequence: CASSARTGNQPQHF.

J is TRBJ2-1 and V is TRBV4-1; D unclear. There are 14 residues in the CDR3. Germline V lookup: CDR1 MGHRA, CDR2 YSYEKL. Trimming removed 9 bases from V and 5 bases from J, with 17 bases in between. CDR3 coding DNA: TGCGCCAGTCAGAAATTATATGAGGACAATGAGCAGTTCTTC. Translated, it gives CASQKLYEDNEQFF.

This clone was detected once. The chain recombines TRBV11-2 with TRBJ2-1; a weak D match, TRBD2 (5 bases). The CDR3 covers 14 residues. The V end lost 8 bases, the J end lost 3 bases, and 14 bases lay between the germline ends. Germline V gives CDR1 SGHAT, CDR2 FQNNGV. CDR3 protein: CASQLEWDYNEQFF. The CDR3 nucleotides are TGTGCCAGCCAACTAGAGTGGGACTACAATGAGCAGTTCTTC.

The sample holds a few counts of this clone. The V and J genes are TRBV12-2 and TRBJ2-4; no DNA check was done on the table's D call, TRBD1. TRBV12-2 is termed a pseudogene. The CDR3 contains 16 residues. The CDR3 bases are TGTGCAAGTCGGTTAGTGGGGTGGGACACGGGCGGAATTCAGTACTTC. Amino acid sequence: CASRLVGWDTGGIQYF.

The chain combines TRBV18 with TRBJ2-1, with 11 bases fitting TRBD1. Losses at the gene ends were 4 bases for V and 6 bases for J; bases not matched to a gene: 2. This CDR3 has 14 amino acids. Germline-derived CDR1 and CDR2 are KGHSH and LQKENI. The CDR3 protein is CASSLGQGGNEQFF. CDR3 DNA sequence: TGTGCCAGCTCACTGGGACAGGGGGGCAATGAGCAGTTCTTC.

The rearrangement links TRBV6-1 to TRBJ2-1; weak D call: TRBD2 (6 bases). Germline CDR1 and CDR2: MNHNS and SASEGT. The CDR3 runs to 14 residues. With 2 bases removed from V and 7 bases from J, the gap between germline ends came to 12 bases. The CDR3 reads CASSEFGGVNEQFF. CDR3 nucleotide sequence: TGTGCCAGCAGTGAATTCGGGGGAGTAAATGAGCAGTTCTTC.

A single count supports this clone. The chain employs TRBV7-2 and TRBJ1-2; 9 nucleotides align to TRBD1. Germline CDR1 reads SGHTA; CDR2 reads FQGNSA. This CDR3 comprises 14 residues. Losses at the gene ends were 5 bases for V and 8 bases for J; bases not matched to a gene: 9. The chain's CDR3 is CASSLRDRAGGYTF. In DNA form, the CDR3 reads TGTGCCAGCAGCCTCCGGGACAGGGCGGGGGGCTACACCTTC.

The V call is TRBV28, the J call TRBJ1-4; 9 bases agree with TRBD1. With 3 bases clipped from V and 7 bases from J, the junction kept 3 bases outside the gene matches. The CDR3 loop spans 14 amino acids. Per the germline V gene, CDR1 is MDHEN and CDR2 is SYDVKM. This CDR3 is CASSFDRGIEKLFF. In DNA, the CDR3 is TGTGCCAGCAGTTTTGACAGGGGGATTGAAAAACTGTTTTTT.

V and J are TRBV29-1 and TRBJ2-5; 10 bases line up with TRBD1. This CDR3 comprises 14 residues. Germline assignment: CDR1 SQVTM and CDR2 ANQGSEA. V lost 6 bases, J lost 5 bases, and 9 bases stayed unmatched. DNA for the CDR3: TGCAGCGTCCCGGTGGACAGGGGGATCGAGACCCAGTACTTC. This codes for CSVPVDRGIETQYF. Full variable domain (rest looked up from reference TRBV29-1 and TRBJ2-5): SAVISQKPSRDICQRGTSLTIQCQVDSQVTMMFWYRQQPGQSLTLIATANQGSEATYESGFVIDKFPISRPNLTFSTLTVSNMSPEDSSIYLCSVPVDRGIETQYFGPGTRLLVL.

The V and J genes are TRBV4-1 and TRBJ2-3; D is undetermined. Germline values: CDR1 MGHRA, CDR2 YSYEKL. The CDR3 runs 16 residues. V was clipped by 1 base and J by 1 base, with 12 bases between them. CDR3 sequence: CASSQAATLGTDTQYF. CDR3 nucleotides: TGCGCCAGCAGCCAAGCGGCGACACTCGGCACAGATACGCAGTATTTT.

DNA of the CDR3: TGTGCCAGCAGAGACAGGGCCATTAGGGACACTGAAGCTTTCTTT. It yields the protein CASRDRAIRDTEAFF. V usage is TRBV27 and J usage is TRBJ1-1; 7 positions agree with TRBD1. V was pared by 6 bases and J by 3 bases, with 10 bases of the junction left unmatched. This CDR3 is 15 amino acids long. Germline values: CDR1 MNHEY, CDR2 SMNVEV (reference sequence).

Only one count was recorded for this clone. The CDR3 DNA is TGTGCCAGTAGTCCCTGGACAGCCGTCTCCACTGAAGCTTTCTTT. This gives the protein CASSPWTAVSTEAFF. V and J are TRBV19 and TRBJ1-1, with D maybe TRBD1 (6 bases). Germline V gene lookup returns CDR1 LNHDA and CDR2 SQIVND (reference sequence). Trimming left V 5 bases short and J 4 bases short, with 17 bases between. The CDR3 runs 15 residues.